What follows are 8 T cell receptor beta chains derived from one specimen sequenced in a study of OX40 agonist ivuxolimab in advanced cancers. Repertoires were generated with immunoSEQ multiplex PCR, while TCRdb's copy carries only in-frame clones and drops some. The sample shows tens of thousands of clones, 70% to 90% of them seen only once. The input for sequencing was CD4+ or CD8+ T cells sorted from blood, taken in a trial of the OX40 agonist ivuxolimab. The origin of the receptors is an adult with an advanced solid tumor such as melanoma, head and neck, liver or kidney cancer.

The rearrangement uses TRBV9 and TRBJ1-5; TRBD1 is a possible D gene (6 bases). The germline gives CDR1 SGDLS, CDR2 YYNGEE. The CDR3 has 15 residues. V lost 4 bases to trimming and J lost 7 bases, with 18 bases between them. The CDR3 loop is CASSPLGGPGQPQHF. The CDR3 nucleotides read TGTGCCAGCAGCCCATTAGGGGGACCGGGGCAGCCCCAGCATTTT.

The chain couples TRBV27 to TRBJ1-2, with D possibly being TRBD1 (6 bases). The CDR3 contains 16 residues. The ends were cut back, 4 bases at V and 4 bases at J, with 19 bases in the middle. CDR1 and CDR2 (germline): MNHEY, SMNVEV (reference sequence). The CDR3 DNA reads TGTGCCAGCAGTTCAACAGGCGGGGGCCCGACCTATGGCTACACCTTC. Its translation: CASSSTGGGPTYGYTF.

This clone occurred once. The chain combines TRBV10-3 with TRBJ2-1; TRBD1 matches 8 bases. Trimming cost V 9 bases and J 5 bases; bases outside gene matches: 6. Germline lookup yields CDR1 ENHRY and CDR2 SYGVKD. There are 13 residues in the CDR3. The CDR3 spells CAIRETGDNEQFF. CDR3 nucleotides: TGTGCCATAAGGGAGACAGGGGACAATGAGCAGTTCTTC.

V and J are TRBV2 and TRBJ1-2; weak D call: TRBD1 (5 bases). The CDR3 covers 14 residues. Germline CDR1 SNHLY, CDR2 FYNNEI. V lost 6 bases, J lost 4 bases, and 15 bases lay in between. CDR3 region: CASSPQGVGYGYTF. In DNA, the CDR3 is TGTGCCAGCAGCCCCCAGGGAGTCGGCTATGGCTACACCTTC.

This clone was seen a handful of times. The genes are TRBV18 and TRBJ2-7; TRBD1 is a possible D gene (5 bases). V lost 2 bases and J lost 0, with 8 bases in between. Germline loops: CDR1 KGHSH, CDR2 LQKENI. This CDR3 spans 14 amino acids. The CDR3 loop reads CASSPTGDSYEQYF. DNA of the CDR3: TGTGCCAGCTCACCAACAGGCGACTCCTACGAGCAGTACTTC.

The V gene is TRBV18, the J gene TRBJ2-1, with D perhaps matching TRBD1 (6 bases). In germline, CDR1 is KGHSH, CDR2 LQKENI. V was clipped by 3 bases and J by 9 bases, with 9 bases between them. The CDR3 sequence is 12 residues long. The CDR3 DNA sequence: TGTGCCAGCTCACCCAGGGGCAGTGAGCAGTTCTTC. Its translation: CASSPRGSEQFF.

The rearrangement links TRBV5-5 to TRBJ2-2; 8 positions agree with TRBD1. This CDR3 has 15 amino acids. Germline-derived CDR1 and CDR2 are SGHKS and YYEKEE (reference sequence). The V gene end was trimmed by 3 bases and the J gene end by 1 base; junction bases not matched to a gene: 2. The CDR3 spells CASSWTGMNTGELFF. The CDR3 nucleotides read TGTGCCAGCAGCTGGACAGGGATGAACACCGGGGAGCTGTTTTTT.

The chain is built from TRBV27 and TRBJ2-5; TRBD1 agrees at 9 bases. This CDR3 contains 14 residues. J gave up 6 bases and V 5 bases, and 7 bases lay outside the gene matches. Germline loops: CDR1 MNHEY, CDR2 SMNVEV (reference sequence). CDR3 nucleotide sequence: TGTGCCAGCAGTCCAGACAGGGGGAGTAAGACCCAGTACTTC. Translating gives CASSPDRGSKTQYF.